This T cell receptor beta chain is from a study of T cells in Graves' hyperthyroidism and ophthalmopathy (dated by TCRdb to between 2018 and 2020). The study in broad terms: Peripheral blood samples were taken at the time of initial diagnosis, prior to any treatment. A discovery cohort of around 98 patients, roughly 43 with Graves' ophthalmopathy and approximately 57 with stable Graves' hyperthyroidism, was used to find distinguishing TCR V-J signatures. Thyroid tissue and blood T-cell repertoires from more than 5 Graves' hyperthyroidism patients were also compared in the study. Once sampling was done, hyperthyroidism patients were given methimazole at a starting dose of 30 mg daily, whereas ophthalmopathy patients were given high-dose intravenous methylprednisolone. The paper describes TCR Vbeta CDR3 sequencing of 120 to 150 peripheral blood samples, made up of 43 ophthalmopathy patients, roughly 80 hyperthyroidism patients and 17 progressor patients. The roughly 91 discovery patients were randomly divided into training and test sets at a 7:3 ratio. Prospective prediction of ophthalmopathy was tested in an independent validation cohort consisting of some 19 hyperthyroidism patients and some 15 patients who later progressed to ophthalmopathy. Beyond this particular receptor, the publication reports: A 13 V-J signature model separated ophthalmopathy from stable hyperthyroidism, with approximately 87% sensitivity and 81.08% specificity in cross-validation and 80%/75% in testing. Sample size was not statistically predetermined, and investigators were not blinded to group allocation. Blood samples also contained most of the expanded thyroid clonotypes (frequency above 0.001), which suggests that blood repertoires may reflect thyroid immune responses. In validation, the model predicted progression to ophthalmopathy a median of about 6.8 months before onset, with around 70% sensitivity and nearly 75% specificity.

Counted from cysteine to phenylalanine, this CDR3 has 15 amino acids. Of all the DNA, just the CDR3 is kept, 45 bases in frame from base 1. The V and J ends are trimmed by 2 bases and 4 bases, leaving 14 bases between them. CDR1 and CDR2 are read off the germline V gene as LGHNA and YSLEER. TCR beta CDR3 regions were amplified from RNA transcripts. The first round of RT-PCR for the TCR CDR3 was performed with the HTBI primer set and the Qiagen OneStep RT-PCR kit. A second multiplex PCR round built the libraries, followed by size selection and purification. The libraries were sequenced on an Illumina HiSeq2000 using paired-end 100 bp reads. Under the source paper's analysis protocol: Raw data were processed with SOAPnuke, discarding reads with adapters, uncalled bases, mean Phred below 15, or no exact constant-primer or identifier match. COPE v1.2.5 was used to merge high-quality paired reads, and clonotypes were defined as unique nucleotide sequences. MiTCR v1.1 was used to align the clonotypes against IMGT TRBV, TRBD and TRBJ reference segments. The analysis was restricted to V-J combinations with a frequency above 0.0001, which together covered 99% to 99.2% of the repertoires. A TCS score was defined as the ratio between F50 (clonal expansion) and ExV (chaos), using BLOSUM62-based TCRdist between CDR3 peptides within each V-J. Welch's t-statistics and random forest reduced roughly 500 V-J features to about 12, which were used in a naive Bayes classifier (R e1071). The public reads were run again by TCRdb, first through fastp at Q25 and then through MiXCR, and only productive beta chains were kept. CDR3 protein sequences are deduplicated, and each keeps its most common genes and DNA. The V and J calls and clone size are TCRdb's, not the authors'. This sample comprises a few hundred thousand distinct CDR3 sequences, around 16% of them detected only once. The ten largest clones represent roughly an eighth of the sample.

This clonotype was observed a few times. The clone's antigen remains unknown. Qualities for individual bases were not recorded, and no much larger clone is one base off. Stable Graves' hyperthyroidism was defined as no progression to ophthalmopathy during 18 months of follow-up. Hyperthyroidism patients were newly diagnosed, had a disease duration of under 2 months, and were aged 18 to 65 years. Patients with uncontrolled infections, other autoimmune diseases, pregnancy or lactation were excluded. Diagnoses relied on clinical symptoms, serum thyroxine and TRAb, thyroid ultrasound and orbital computed tomography. Ficoll-Paque density gradient centrifugation was used to isolate PBMCs from approximately 10 ml of fresh peripheral blood. Trizol reagent was used to extract total RNA, and RNA quality was then checked on an Agilent 2100 Bioanalyzer.

Sequenced material: blood. The sequence was obtained from a woman under 30 with Graves' hyperthyroidism. The chain is assembled from TRBV4-3 and TRBJ1-2, and TRBD1 may be the D gene, going by 6 matching bases. The CDR3 region reads CASSQFRTVIYGYTF. The DNA sequence is TGCGCCAGCAGCCAATTCCGGACAGTTATCTATGGCTACACCTTC.